Listed below are T cell receptor beta chains from one sample, sequenced in a study of tumor-infiltrating lymphocytes in oesophageal squamous cell carcinoma. Using its own MiXCR run on the PCR reads, TCRdb lists one record per CDR3 protein. The table has 18,000 or so distinct CDR3 sequences, roughly 47% seen once. Source material: esophageal tumor tissue. These receptor sequences come from a male donor with esophageal squamous cell carcinoma. Each CDR3 is given with its conserved first and last residue. The D gene is left open where the match is weak. Clone size is not always given. Where it is, it says once, few, many or a class for expanded clones.

few,15,TRBV7-9,.,CASSSPGRSGETQYF
many,16,TRBV28,TRBD2,CASSFGLAANTGELFF
.,13,TRBV7-6,.,CASTLDGEDEQFF
.,15,TRBV5-1,TRBD1,CASSLGTGVYNEQFF
few,14,TRBV7-8,TRBD1,CASSFKQGNYGYTF
.,12,TRBV7-7,.,CASTPLGNEQFF
.,19,TRBV30,TRBD2,CAWSGTSGPAGGTTDTQYF
.,12,TRBV12-3/TRBV12-4,.,CASSLFAETQYF
.,15,TRBV11-1,TRBD1,CASSLAQGEQETQYF
.,16,TRBV7-9,TRBD1,CASNAPGQGANTEAFF
many,19,TRBV6-6,TRBD1,CASRSSSIRWGQGIDEQYF
.,16,TRBV28,.,CASSSGLLGITGELFF
once,13,TRBV7-6,.,CASSGTINNEQFF
many,15,TRBV7-3,.,CASSFIAGPYNEQFF
medium-sized,15,TRBV6-1,TRBD2,CASHIGTSGGNEQFF
many,18,TRBV6-1,.,CASTDKGGRGFILLEQYF
.,11,TRBV20-1,.,CSARRSDTQYF
.,14,TRBV7-6,.,CASRPGPHIETQYF
medium-sized,12,TRBV28,.,CASSHTSYEQYF
.,14,TRBV7-6,.,CASSLGGGGETQYF
medium-sized,14,TRBV7-6,.,CASSLVGAGSEAFF
many,16,TRBV5-1,TRBD1,CASSLGGQGYYNEQFF